The 29 T cell receptor beta chains listed next were all sequenced from one sample in a study of blood T cell repertoires in COVID-19. The protocol was immunoSEQ multiplex PCR, while the TCRdb copy is restricted to in-frame clones and leaves out a portion. The repertoire consists of approximately 150,000 clones, with 84% occurring once and the leading ten covering 7% to 9.5%. Sequencing was carried out using peripheral blood. The receptors come from a young man with COVID-19, enrolled during active disease.

There are a few counts of this clone. The rearrangement joins TRBV27 to TRBJ1-6, with TRBD1 matching over 7 bases. Germline V CDR1 and CDR2: MNHEY, SMNVEV (reference sequence). This CDR3 has 15 residues. The trim removed 2 bases at V and 2 bases at J, leaving 0 bases unmatched. The chain's CDR3 is CASSLGTAYNSPLHF. Here the CDR3 DNA reads TGTGCCAGCAGTTTAGGGACAGCCTATAATTCACCCCTCCACTTT.

This clone was found once. The CDR3 sequence is CASSIGQGTGNQPQHF. The CDR3, as DNA: TGTGCCAGTAGTATAGGACAGGGGACGGGCAATCAGCCCCAGCATTTT. V is TRBV19 and J is TRBJ1-5, with 8 bases fitting TRBD1. The CDR3 consists of 16 residues. Germline CDR1 is LNHDA and CDR2 is SQIVND (reference sequence). V was pared by 1 base and J by 2 bases, with 4 bases of the junction left unmatched. Full variable domain (remainder filled in from reference TRBV19 and TRBJ1-5): DGGITQSPKYLFRKEGQNVTLSCEQNLNHDAMYWYRQDPGQGLRLIYYSQIVNDFQKGDIAEGYSVSREKKESFPLTVTSAQKNPTAFYLCASSIGQGTGNQPQHFGDGTRLSIL.

This clone was recorded a few times. One end of the junction fails to match germline, which may point to a read error. V usage is TRBV6-1 and J usage is TRBJ2-7; 8 nucleotides line up with TRBD2. Per germline, CDR1 MNHNS and CDR2 SASEGT. CDR3 length: 14 residues. The CDR3: CASSQAGVYYEQYF. CDR3 sequence (DNA): TGTGCCAGCAGTCAAGCGGGAGTTTATTACGAGCAGTACTTC.

The rearrangement links TRBV18 to TRBJ2-1; TRBD2 aligns across 9 bases. The ends lost 2 bases at V and 7 bases at J; junction bases unmatched: 6. CDR1 is KGHSH, CDR2 LQKENI, per germline. CDR3 size: 15 residues. The CDR3 is CASSPTSGRSNEQFF. The CDR3 nucleotides are TGTGCCAGCTCACCAACTAGCGGGCGCTCAAATGAGCAGTTCTTC.

This chain connects TRBV28 to TRBJ2-5, with D perhaps TRBD2 (6 bases). Germline CDR1 MDHEN, CDR2 SYDVKM. CDR3 length: 13 amino acids. Trimming removed 3 bases at V and 7 bases at J, with 12 bases between. The CDR3 loop reads CASSFPGVGTQYF. CDR3 sequence (DNA): TGTGCCAGCAGTTTCCCGGGAGTTGGGACCCAGTACTTC.

This chain connects TRBV9 to TRBJ1-2; D uncertain. The CDR3 spans 11 residues. Germline V gene data show CDR1 as SGDLS and CDR2 as YYNGEE. V was pared by 3 bases and J by 4 bases, with 4 bases between. The CDR3 sequence is CASSGIYGYTF. The CDR3 coding sequence is TGTGCCAGCAGCGGTATCTATGGCTACACCTTC.

The chain has TRBV12-3 or TRBV12-4 and TRBJ1-1; D unresolved. The CDR3 extends over 12 amino acids. V gave up 3 bases and J gave up 9 bases, with 11 bases separating them. The CDR3 loop reads CASSLSAGKAFF. The CDR3 region has the DNA TGTGCCAGCAGTTTGTCGGCGGGGAAAGCTTTCTTT.

The chain joins TRBV24-1 to TRBJ1-1; 8 bases line up with TRBD1. V trimming: 2 bases; J trimming: 1 base; junction bases outside the gene matches: 2. From germline, CDR1 is KGHDR and CDR2 SFDVKD. This CDR3 is 15 amino acids long. The DNA of the CDR3 is TGTGCCACCAGTGATTCCGACAGGGGGAACACTGAAGCTTTCTTT. It is translated as CATSDSDRGNTEAFF.

J is TRBJ1-1 and V is TRBV7-9; D gene uncertain. V dropped 1 base and J dropped 0 bases, with 6 bases sitting between them. Germline loops: CDR1 SEHNR, CDR2 FQNEAQ (reference sequence). This CDR3 contains 14 residues. CDR3 sequence reads: CASSLDSMNTEAFF. DNA for the CDR3: TGTGCCAGCAGCTTAGACAGCATGAACACTGAAGCTTTCTTT.

The chain combines TRBV20-1 with TRBJ1-1; D gene unclear. The germline V gene encodes CDR1 DFQATT and CDR2 SNEGSKA (reference sequence). CDR3 length: 10 residues. The V and J ends lost 5 bases and 6 bases respectively, with 7 bases between them. Here the CDR3 DNA reads TGCAGTGCTCCCGTCGCTGAAGCTTTCTTT. This encodes CSAPVAEAFF.

This rearrangement joins TRBV27 to TRBJ1-5; a weak D match, TRBD1 (6 bases). The CDR3 is 15 amino acids. Germline values: CDR1 MNHEY, CDR2 SMNVEV (reference sequence). V gave up 5 bases and J gave up 1 base, with 12 bases separating them. CDR3 sequence: CASSLTGPSNQPQHF. The CDR3 DNA reads as TGTGCCAGCAGTCTCACAGGGCCCAGCAATCAGCCCCAGCATTTT.

V gene TRBV27 combines with J gene TRBJ2-1; perhaps TRBD2 as D (6 bases). The CDR3 covers 15 residues. V was pared by 5 bases and J by 3 bases, with 14 bases between. Germline V gives CDR1 MNHEY, CDR2 SMNVEV (reference sequence). CDR3 in DNA: TGTGCCAGCAGTCCCGCCGGGAGCTACTACAATGAGCAGTTCTTC. This gives the protein CASSPAGSYYNEQFF.

This clone has only a few counts. This chain uses TRBV19 with TRBJ1-5; 7 bases match TRBD1. Trimming cost V 6 bases and J 2 bases; bases outside gene matches: 4. This CDR3 contains 14 residues. Per the germline V gene, CDR1 is LNHDA and CDR2 is SQIVND (reference sequence). CDR3 DNA sequence: TGTGCCAGTAGGGGCGGACAGGGCAATCAGCCCCAGCATTTT. Its translation: CASRGGQGNQPQHF.

The chain employs TRBV9 and TRBJ2-2, with D perhaps TRBD2 (5 bases). The CDR3 runs to 15 residues. Germline V gene sequence: CDR1 SGDLS, CDR2 YYNGEE. Trimming removed 4 bases at V and 3 bases at J, with 13 bases between. Here the CDR3 DNA reads TGTGCCAGCAGCCTCCACCTGCGGGACACCGGGGAGCTGTTTTTT. Amino acids: CASSLHLRDTGELFF.

This clone was detected many times. The chain uses TRBV6-4 and TRBJ2-2, with D maybe TRBD2 (6 bases). From germline, CDR1 is MRHNA and CDR2 SNTAGT. This CDR3 is 15 amino acids long. With 0 bases removed from V and 6 bases from J, the gap between germline ends came to 11 bases. CDR3 sequence: CASSDSEGIPGELFF. In DNA form, the CDR3 reads TGTGCCAGCAGTGACTCGGAGGGGATACCCGGGGAGCTGTTTTTT.

The chain combines TRBV5-1 with TRBJ1-1; 7 nucleotides agree with TRBD1. Germline loops: CDR1 SGHRS, CDR2 YFSETQ. V dropped 4 bases and J dropped 2; count of bases not matched to a gene: 5. This CDR3 is built from 14 residues. CDR3 coding DNA: TGCGCCAGCAGCACCGGGACAGCAAACACTGAAGCTTTCTTT. Its protein product is CASSTGTANTEAFF.

The gene calls are TRBV5-1 and TRBJ1-2; TRBD1 aligns across 7 bases. Germline CDR1 SGHRS, CDR2 YFSETQ. The CDR3 is 15 amino acids. With V trimmed by 4 bases and J by 0 bases, 6 bases remained unmatched. DNA for the CDR3: TGCGCCAGCAGCCGGACGGACAGGACTAACTATGGCTACACCTTC. As protein: CASSRTDRTNYGYTF.

This clone was detected once. In DNA, the CDR3 is TGTGCCAGCTCACCAGACAGGGCCCATAACTATGGCTACACCTTC. Translating gives CASSPDRAHNYGYTF. The rearrangement uses TRBV18 and TRBJ1-2; 7 nucleotides match TRBD1. This CDR3 region has 15 residues. Per the germline V gene, CDR1 is KGHSH and CDR2 is LQKENI. V trimming: 2 bases; J trimming: 1 base; junction bases outside the gene matches: 4. Full variable domain (outside the CDR3, taken from reference TRBV18 and TRBJ1-2): NAGVMQNPRHLVRRRGQEARLRCSPMKGHSHVYWYRQLPEEGLKFMVYLQKENIIDESGMPKERFSAEFPKEGPSILRIQQVVRGDSAAYFCASSPDRAHNYGYTFGSGTRLTVV.

The chain employs TRBV6-5 and TRBJ2-1, with 7 positions matching TRBD1. The V gene end was trimmed by 5 bases and the J gene end by 9 bases; junction bases not matched to a gene: 7. The CDR3 is made up of 13 amino acids. The V gene's germline CDR1 is MNHEY and CDR2 SVGAGI. The CDR3 DNA follows: TGTGCCAGCAGTCGGACAGGTCTAGCTGAGCAGTTCTTC. Amino acid sequence: CASSRTGLAEQFF.

The rearrangement joins TRBV2 to TRBJ2-1, with TRBD2 matching over 8 bases. Germline CDR1 reads SNHLY; CDR2 reads FYNNEI. This CDR3 contains 13 residues. After removal of 11 bases from V and 6 bases from J, the junction contained 9 bases not matched to a gene. The CDR3 spells CAGGTSQSNEQFF. The CDR3 DNA sequence: TGTGCCGGCGGGACTAGTCAATCCAATGAGCAGTTCTTC.

The chain employs TRBV28 and TRBJ1-1; D remains ambiguous. The CDR3 loop spans 14 amino acids. V lost 1 base and J lost 5, with 11 bases in between. Germline values: CDR1 MDHEN, CDR2 SYDVKM. The DNA of the CDR3 is TGTGCCAGCAGTTTATTAGCGGGGAGGACTGAAGCTTTCTTT. Its protein is CASSLLAGRTEAFF. Combining the CDR3 with reference TRBV28 and TRBJ1-1 gives the whole variable domain DVKVTQSSRYLVKRTGEKVFLECVQDMDHENMFWYRQDPGLGLRLIYFSYDVKMKEKGDIPEGYSVSREKKERFSLILESASTNQTSMYLCASSLLAGRTEAFFGQGTRLTVV.

The CDR3 sequence is CASTTRRGGHYPYEETQYF. The CDR3 region has the DNA TGTGCCAGCACGACGAGGAGGGGGGGGCACTACCCCTATGAAGAGACCCAGTACTTC. The V call is TRBV21-1, the J call TRBJ2-5; TRBD2, the D gene given by the table, was not confirmed from the DNA. TRBV21-1 is noted as a pseudogene. This CDR3 is built from 19 residues.

The chain uses TRBV7-2 and TRBJ1-1; D gene unclear. Germline CDR1 and CDR2: SGHTA and FQGNSA. Trimming pared 2 bases from V and 4 bases from J, leaving 8 bases between. CDR3 length: 13 amino acids. Written as DNA, the CDR3 is TGTGCCAGCAGCTTAAGCGGTACCACTGAAGCTTTCTTT. Translated, it gives CASSLSGTTEAFF.

The chain uses TRBV28 and TRBJ2-3; 8 positions match TRBD1. V gave up 7 bases and J gave up 3 bases; unmatched junction bases: 6. The germline V gene encodes CDR1 MDHEN and CDR2 SYDVKM. This CDR3 is 14 amino acids long. CDR3: CASNRRQGTDTQYF. CDR3 nucleotides: TGTGCCAGCAACCGGAGACAGGGGACAGATACGCAGTATTTT. Full variable domain (remainder filled in from reference TRBV28 and TRBJ2-3): DVKVTQSSRYLVKRTGEKVFLECVQDMDHENMFWYRQDPGLGLRLIYFSYDVKMKEKGDIPEGYSVSREKKERFSLILESASTNQTSMYLCASNRRQGTDTQYFGPGTRLTVL.

The V call is TRBV5-1, the J call TRBJ2-1; TRBD2 matches at 10 bases. V lost 4 bases, J lost 8 bases, and 9 bases stayed unmatched. There are 15 residues in the CDR3. CDR1 and CDR2 (germline): SGHRS, YFSETQ. CDR3 region: CASSRQGLASDEQFF. The DNA for the CDR3 is TGCGCCAGCAGCCGACAGGGACTAGCGTCGGATGAGCAGTTCTTC.

The chain is built from TRBV6-1 and TRBJ1-3, with D perhaps matching TRBD1 (6 bases). Trimming took off 6 bases at V and 4 bases at J, with 10 bases between the two ends. The CDR3 is made up of 13 amino acids. Germline V gene sequence: CDR1 MNHNS, CDR2 SASEGT. CDR3 in amino acids: CASSPDRGNTIYF. The CDR3 bases are TGTGCCAGCAGCCCGGACAGAGGAAACACCATATATTTT.

As for this clone: The junction departs from germline at one end; a sequencing error may be responsible. The gene calls are TRBV7-7 and TRBJ2-5; tentative D call: TRBD2 (7 bases). This CDR3 comprises 15 residues. Germline V gene lookup returns CDR1 SSHAT and CDR2 FNYEAQ (reference sequence). CDR3 sequence reads: CASSLGRGGQETQYF. Here the CDR3 DNA reads TGTGCTAGCAGCTTAGGAAGGGGGGGACAAGAGACCCAGTACTTC.

The chain recombines TRBV11-2 with TRBJ1-1; 11 bases align to TRBD1. Unmatched junction bases numbered 9, after V lost 5 bases and J lost 4 bases. The CDR3 consists of 16 residues. Germline assignment: CDR1 SGHAT and CDR2 FQNNGV. The DNA of the CDR3 is TGTGCCAGCAGCCCCCGGGACAGGGGGACTGGCACTGAAGCTTTCTTT. Translated: CASSPRDRGTGTEAFF.

V and J are TRBV7-2 and TRBJ1-6, with TRBD1 matching 10 bases. V shed 4 bases and J 7 bases; nucleotides not matched to a gene: 7. Germline V gives CDR1 SGHTA, CDR2 FQGNSA. The CDR3 consists of 16 residues. CDR3 coding DNA: TGTGCCAGCAGCTGGGGACAGGGGAACGGCAATTCACCCCTCCACTTT. Translating it yields CASSWGQGNGNSPLHF.